The next 24 T cell receptor beta chains were all read from a single sample in a study of blood T cell repertoires in COVID-19. The assay was immunoSEQ multiplex PCR, and TCRdb's table has in-frame clones only and misses some. The sample lists 190,000 or so clones, roughly 94% seen once, with approximately 0.8% in the top ten. Sequencing was performed on peripheral blood. The receptors here all came from a man aged 30 to 45 with COVID-19, enrolled during active disease.

The CDR3 is CASSWTGPSSYEQYF. CDR3 sequence (DNA): TGCGCCAGCAGCTGGACTGGTCCGTCCTCCTACGAGCAGTACTTC. The rearrangement links TRBV5-1 to TRBJ2-7; D is perhaps TRBD2 (5 bases). V was trimmed by 3 bases and J by 0 bases, leaving 13 bases between them. This CDR3 has 15 amino acids. Germline V gives CDR1 SGHRS, CDR2 YFSETQ.

The rearrangement links TRBV5-1 to TRBJ1-3, with 8 bases matching TRBD1. This CDR3 region has 15 residues. Looked up from germline, CDR1 is SGHRS and CDR2 is YFSETQ. After removal of 4 bases from V and 2 bases from J, the junction contained 5 bases not matched to a gene. CDR3 DNA sequence: TGCGCCAGCAGCACATTGACAGGGGCTGGAAACACCATATATTTT. Translated: CASSTLTGAGNTIYF.

Comment on this clone: This sample includes further DNA sequences coding for the same CDR3. The rearrangement uses TRBV5-1 and TRBJ2-1; TRBD2 aligns across 10 bases. CDR3 length: 16 residues. Germline V CDR1 and CDR2: SGHRS, YFSETQ. V trimming: 0 bases; J trimming: 8 bases; junction bases outside the gene matches: 8. CDR3 coding DNA: TGCGCCAGCAGCTTGGGGGAGCGGGGGGGCCTCGATGAGCAGTTCTTC. Its translation: CASSLGERGGLDEQFF.

This clone was found a few times. Other DNA variants within this sample encode the same CDR3. The chain is built from TRBV2 and TRBJ2-7; the D is unclear. The CDR3 length is 11 residues. Between the trimmed V and J ends, which lost 4 bases and 2 bases, there was a span of 3 bases. CDR1 is SNHLY, CDR2 FYNNEI, per germline. CDR3 amino acids: CASSATYEQYF. The CDR3 DNA reads as TGTGCCAGCAGTGCCACCTACGAGCAGTACTTC.

The chain uses TRBV5-1 and TRBJ2-7; tentative D call: TRBD1 (6 bases). In germline, CDR1 is SGHRS, CDR2 YFSETQ. The CDR3 runs to 13 residues. V was cut by 2 bases and J by 5 bases, with 11 bases left in between. The CDR3 region has the DNA TGCGCCAGCAGCTTCGGCAGGGGTAACGAGCAGTACTTC. Encoded protein: CASSFGRGNEQYF.

J is TRBJ1-3 and V is TRBV4-1; D unresolved. V lost 3 bases to trimming and J lost 0 bases, with 6 bases between them. This CDR3 is built from 14 residues. Germline CDR1 and CDR2: MGHRA and YSYEKL. CDR3 region: CASSHWSSGNTIYF. The CDR3 nucleotides read TGCGCCAGCAGCCACTGGAGCTCTGGAAACACCATATATTTT.

The V and J genes are TRBV5-1 and TRBJ1-1, with a possible D match to TRBD1 (6 bases). Trimming stripped 3 bases from V and 5 bases from J, with 23 bases between. Germline V lookup: CDR1 SGHRS, CDR2 YFSETQ. This CDR3 comprises 17 residues. CDR3 coding DNA: TGCGCCAGCAGCTACGCAGCGGGGGCCGAACGGTGGACTGAAGCTTTCTTT. This gives the protein CASSYAAGAERWTEAFF. The whole variable domain, remainder taken from reference TRBV5-1 and TRBJ1-1, is KAGVTQTPRYLIKTRGQQVTLSCSPISGHRSVSWYQQTPGQGLQFLFEYFSETQRNKGNFPGRFSGRQFSNSRSEMNVSTLELGDSALYLCASSYAAGAERWTEAFFGQGTRLTVV.

V and J are TRBV11-1 and TRBJ1-3, with D hard to call. Germline CDR1 reads SGHAT; CDR2 reads FQDESV (reference sequence). V lost 4 bases, J lost 0 bases, and 4 bases lay in between. This CDR3 has 13 residues. In DNA form, the CDR3 reads TGTGCCAGCAGCTGGAGCTCTGGAAACACCATATATTTT. This gives the protein CASSWSSGNTIYF. The full variable domain, rest sourced from reference TRBV11-1 and TRBJ1-3, is EAEVAQSPRYKITEKSQAVAFWCDPISGHATLYWYRQILGQGPELLVQFQDESVVDDSQLPKDRFSAERLKGVDSTLKIQPAELGDSAMYLCASSWSSGNTIYFGEGSWLTVV.

The chain combines TRBV6-1 with TRBJ2-5; 7 bases agree with TRBD2. V was clipped by 4 bases and J by 1 base; unmatched bases: 9. This CDR3 has 16 amino acids. Germline lookup yields CDR1 MNHNS and CDR2 SASEGT. The chain's CDR3 is CASSVRRGGSQETQYF. As DNA, the CDR3 is TGTGCCAGCAGTGTGAGGCGGGGAGGGTCCCAAGAGACCCAGTACTTC.

The V and J genes are TRBV15 and TRBJ1-1, with D possibly being TRBD1 (6 bases). The V end was cut by 0 bases, the J end by 4 bases, with 15 bases between. Germline CDR1 and CDR2: LNHNV and YYDKDF (reference sequence). This CDR3 region has 16 residues. In nucleotides, the CDR3 is TGTGCCACCAGCAGAGATATGGCGGGGGCTGGCACTGAAGCTTTCTTT. Translating gives CATSRDMAGAGTEAFF.

This chain links TRBV11-2 with TRBJ2-1; TRBD2 matches at 9 bases. The germline V gene encodes CDR1 SGHAT and CDR2 FQNNGV. With V trimmed by 5 bases and J by 7 bases, 18 bases remained unmatched. The length of the CDR3 is 18 residues. This CDR3 is CASSPDRYASGEGNEQFF. DNA of the CDR3: TGTGCCAGCAGCCCAGATCGGTATGCTAGCGGGGAAGGGAATGAGCAGTTCTTC.

A single count supports this clone. Distinct nucleotide sequences in the sample also encode this CDR3. The chain carries TRBV5-1 and TRBJ1-2; 8 nucleotides agree with TRBD1. In germline, CDR1 is SGHRS, CDR2 YFSETQ. This CDR3 is 13 amino acids long. Trimming removed 4 bases from V and 8 bases from J; junction bases left unmatched: 7. CDR3 amino acids: CASSLGQGGGYTF. The CDR3 nucleotides read TGCGCCAGCAGCCTAGGACAGGGCGGCGGCTACACCTTC.

The V call is TRBV21-1, the J call TRBJ1-2; the D call of TRBD1 is as the table states it, not checked on the DNA. TRBV21-1 represents a pseudogene. The CDR3 length is 13 residues. The CDR3 coding sequence is TGTGCCAGCAGCAAGGACAGGGTTTTGGGCTACACCTTC. Amino acid sequence: CASSKDRVLGYTF.

CDR3 residues: CSADREGTDTQYF. The CDR3 DNA follows: TGCAGCGCCGACAGGGAAGGCACAGATACGCAGTATTTT. The V call is TRBV29-1, the J call TRBJ2-3; 7 nucleotides agree with TRBD1. CDR1 and CDR2 from the germline V gene are SQVTM and ANQGSEA. J lost 1 base, V lost 7 bases, and 5 bases had no gene match. This CDR3 contains 13 residues.

The gene calls are TRBV6-5 and TRBJ1-3; TRBD1 matches 8 bases. V lost 5 bases to trimming and J lost 4 bases; unmatched junction nucleotides: 7. Germline V gene sequence: CDR1 MNHEY, CDR2 SVGAGI. CDR3 length: 15 residues. CDR3: CASSTDRVKGNTIYF. CDR3 nucleotide sequence: TGTGCCAGCAGTACGGACAGGGTGAAAGGAAACACCATATATTTT.

The genes are TRBV11-1 and TRBJ2-3, with 7 bases lining up with TRBD1. Trimming took 1 base from V and 0 from J; bases not matched to a gene: 4. Germline V gene sequence: CDR1 SGHAT, CDR2 FQDESV (reference sequence). This CDR3 has 16 residues. CDR3 DNA sequence: TGTGCCAGCAGCTTAGGGCCGGGACAGAGCACAGATACGCAGTATTTT. Its translation: CASSLGPGQSTDTQYF.

The chain is built from TRBV11-2 and TRBJ2-3, with D possibly TRBD2 on 6 matching bases. CDR1 is SGHAT, CDR2 FQNNGV, per germline. With 1 base removed from V and 2 bases from J, the gap between germline ends came to 13 bases. The CDR3 has 16 residues. In DNA form, the CDR3 reads TGTGCCAGCAGCTTAGTTGGGACTGGAGTCACAGATACGCAGTATTTT. This encodes CASSLVGTGVTDTQYF.

The chain joins TRBV2 to TRBJ1-2; the D gene is possibly TRBD1 (6 bases). V was clipped by 1 base and J by 4 bases, with 10 bases between them. The germline V gene has CDR1 SNHLY and CDR2 FYNNEI. The CDR3 covers 14 residues. As DNA, the CDR3 is TGTGCCAGCAGTGAAGGTACAGGGTTCTATGGCTACACCTTC. Its protein is CASSEGTGFYGYTF.

The V call is TRBV3-1 (or the pseudogene TRBV3-2), the J call TRBJ1-1; D possibly corresponds to TRBD1 (6 bases). Looked up from germline, CDR1 is LGHDT and CDR2 is YNNKEL (reference sequence). V was shortened by 9 bases and J by 3 bases, with 11 bases between the two germline ends. The CDR3 is 12 amino acids. CDR3 nucleotides: TGTGCCAGAGGGGGGGGACACACTGAAGCTTTCTTT. Amino acids: CARGGGHTEAFF.

The gene calls are TRBV7-2 and TRBJ1-2; no definite D call. The germline V gene encodes CDR1 SGHTA and CDR2 FQGNSA. V was clipped by 2 bases and J by 4 bases, with 8 bases between them. The CDR3 spans 13 residues. The CDR3 here is CASSLRGGYGYTF. Written as DNA, the CDR3 is TGTGCCAGCAGCTTACGGGGAGGCTATGGCTACACCTTC.

V is TRBV30 and J is TRBJ2-3; 8 positions match TRBD1. V shed 0 bases and J 3 bases; nucleotides not matched to a gene: 5. Germline-derived CDR1 and CDR2 are GTSNPN and SVGIG (reference sequence). The CDR3 has 15 amino acids. The CDR3 sequence is CAWSVTGGLTDTQYF. CDR3 nucleotides: TGTGCCTGGAGTGTAACAGGGGGGTTAACAGATACGCAGTATTTT.

The rearrangement uses TRBV5-1 and TRBJ2-1, with D tentatively TRBD1 (6 bases). Germline V CDR1 and CDR2: SGHRS, YFSETQ. The germline V and J ends were trimmed by 0 bases and 2 bases, with 12 bases remaining between them. This CDR3 has 16 amino acids. The CDR3 is CASSLEFQGTYNEQFF. DNA for the CDR3: TGCGCCAGCAGCTTGGAGTTTCAGGGGACCTACAATGAGCAGTTCTTC.

The V call is TRBV30, the J call TRBJ2-7; 8 nucleotides align to TRBD1. This CDR3 comprises 11 residues. With 3 bases clipped from V and 6 bases from J, the junction kept 1 base outside the gene matches. In germline, CDR1 is GTSNPN, CDR2 SVGIG (reference sequence). The CDR3 bases are TGTGCCTGGAGGACAGGGGTCGAGCAGTACTTC. Protein product: CAWRTGVEQYF.

The chain combines TRBV11-2 with TRBJ2-5; D gene unclear. Germline-derived CDR1 and CDR2 are SGHAT and FQNNGV. There are 13 residues in the CDR3. V was cut by 0 bases and J by 0 bases, with 2 bases left in between. The CDR3 sequence: CASSLDNQETQYF. The CDR3 DNA reads TGTGCCAGCAGCTTAGACAACCAAGAGACCCAGTACTTC.